Sequencing of this T cell receptor (beta chain) was carried out in a study of beta chain features in type 1 diabetes. Study results and limitations: Within patients, naive, central memory and Treg TCRB repertoires seemed more similar than within healthy donors.

The entirety of the isolated RNA underwent reverse transcription, so expressed TCRB transcripts were sequenced. The table came from immunoSEQ multiplex PCR; TCRdb's copy has only in-frame clones and leaves some out. This sample has 200,000 to 250,000 clones, with over 7.5% found just once. V was clipped by 2 bases and J by 1 base, with 9 bases between them. Germline CDR1 SGHRS, CDR2 YFSETQ. The CDR3 spans 14 residues. Purity exceeding 95% was reached by all sorted populations. About this clone itself: Its specificity is unknown. The sample holds other DNA sequences that translate to the same CDR3.

V and J are TRBV5-1 and TRBJ2-5, with D unclear. The sequence was obtained from a woman in her late teens or twenties in good health. Material: naive CD4+ T cells from blood. The CDR3 is CASSFSSSQETQYF. The CDR3 bases are TGCGCCAGCAGCTTTTCTTCCTCCCAAGAGACCCAGTACTTC.